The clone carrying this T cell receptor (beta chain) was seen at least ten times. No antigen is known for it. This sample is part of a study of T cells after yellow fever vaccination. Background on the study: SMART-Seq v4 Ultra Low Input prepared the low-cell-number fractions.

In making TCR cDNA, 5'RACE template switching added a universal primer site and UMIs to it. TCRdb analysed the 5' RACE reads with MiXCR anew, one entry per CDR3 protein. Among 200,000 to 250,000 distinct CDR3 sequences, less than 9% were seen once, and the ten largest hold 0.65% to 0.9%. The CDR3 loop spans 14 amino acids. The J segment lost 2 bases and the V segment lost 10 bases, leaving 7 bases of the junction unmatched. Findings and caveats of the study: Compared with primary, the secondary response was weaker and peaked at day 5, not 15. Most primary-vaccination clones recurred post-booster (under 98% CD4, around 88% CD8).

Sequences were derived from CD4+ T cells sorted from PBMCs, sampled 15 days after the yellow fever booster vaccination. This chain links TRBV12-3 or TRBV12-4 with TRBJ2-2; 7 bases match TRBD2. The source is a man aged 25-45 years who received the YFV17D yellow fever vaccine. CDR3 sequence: CATRGGRNTGELFF. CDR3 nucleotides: TGTGCCACCCGAGGCGGGAGAAACACCGGGGAGCTGTTTTTT.